This TCR beta chain derives from a study of early T cells in non-severe SARS-CoV-2 infection. V was cut by 3 bases and J by 2 bases, with 13 bases left in between. CDR1 is DFQATT, CDR2 SNEGSKA, per germline (reference sequence). This CDR3 spans 14 amino acids. This clonotype showed up just a few times. Via MiXCR, TCRdb re-called the 5' RACE reads, giving one row per CDR3 protein. In the table there are under 85,000 distinct CDR3 sequences, about an eighth of which are singletons. This chain joins TRBV20-1 and TRBJ1-2; D unresolved. Source material: whole blood. The TCR originated in an adult who was a healthcare worker with PCR-confirmed SARS-CoV-2 infection or an uninfected control (not recorded which). Here the CDR3 DNA reads TGCAGTGCTAGGGCGGCCGTCCTCAACTATGGCTACACCTTC. Translation: CSARAAVLNYGYTF.